This TCR beta chain came from a study of molecular identifiers for immune sequencing clone quantification. Study overall: In replicates, the authors split RNA from roughly 20,000 or 100,000 naive CD8 cells five ways and sequenced four.

The authors sorted naive CD8 T cells as CD8+CD4-CCR7+CD45RA+. TCRdb fed the PCR reads into MiXCR, producing one record per CDR3 protein. Of hundreds of thousands of distinct CDR3 sequences in the sample, roughly 25% were seen once. Comments on this clonotype: This may be a read error: a much more frequent sequence differs by one nucleotide.

The specimen was naive CD8+ T cells from blood, with Jurkat cell RNA spiked in. Subset defined: FACS-sorted CD8+CD4-CCR7+CD45RA+ naive T cells. This clonotype originated in a human donor in good health. Some libraries in this study had Jurkat cell RNA spiked in.

The DNA of the CDR3 is TGCGCCCGCAGCCAAGTGTGGGCGGGAGAATACGAGCAGTACTTC. This gives the protein CARSQVWAGEYEQYF. This rearrangement joins TRBV4-3 to TRBJ2-7; 7 bases line up with TRBD2. The CDR3 is made up of 15 amino acids. CDR1 and CDR2 (germline): LGHNA, YSLEER.